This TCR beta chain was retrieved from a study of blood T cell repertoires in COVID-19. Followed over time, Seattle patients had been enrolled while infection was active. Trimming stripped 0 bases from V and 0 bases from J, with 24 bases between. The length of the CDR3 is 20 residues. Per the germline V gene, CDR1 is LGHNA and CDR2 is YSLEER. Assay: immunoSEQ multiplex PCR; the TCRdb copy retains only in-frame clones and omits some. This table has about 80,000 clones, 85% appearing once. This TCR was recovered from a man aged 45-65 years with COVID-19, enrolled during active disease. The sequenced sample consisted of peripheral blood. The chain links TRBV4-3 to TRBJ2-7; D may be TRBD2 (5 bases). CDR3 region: CASSQDAATRAVSSSYEQYF. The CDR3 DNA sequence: TGCGCCAGCAGCCAAGATGCGGCTACTAGGGCCGTCTCGAGCTCCTACGAGCAGTACTTC.